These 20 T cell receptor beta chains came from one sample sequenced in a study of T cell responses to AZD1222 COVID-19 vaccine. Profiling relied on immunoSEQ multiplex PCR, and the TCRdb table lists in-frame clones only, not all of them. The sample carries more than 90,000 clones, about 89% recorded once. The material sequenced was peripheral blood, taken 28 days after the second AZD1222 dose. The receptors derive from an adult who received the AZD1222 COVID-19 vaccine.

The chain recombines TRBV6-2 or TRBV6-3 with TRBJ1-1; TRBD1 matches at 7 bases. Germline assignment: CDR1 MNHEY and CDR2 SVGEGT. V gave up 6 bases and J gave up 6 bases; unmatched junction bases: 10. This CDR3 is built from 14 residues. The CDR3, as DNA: TGTGCCAGCAGCCGACACAGGGGTGGGGCTGAAGCTTTCTTT. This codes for CASSRHRGGAEAFF.

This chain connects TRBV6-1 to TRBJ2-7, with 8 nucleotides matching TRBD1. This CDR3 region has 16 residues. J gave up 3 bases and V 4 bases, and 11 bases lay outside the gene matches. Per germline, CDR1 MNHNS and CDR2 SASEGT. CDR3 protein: CASSVGPGQGLYEQYF. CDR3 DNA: TGTGCCAGCAGTGTGGGCCCCGGACAGGGACTCTACGAGCAGTACTTC.

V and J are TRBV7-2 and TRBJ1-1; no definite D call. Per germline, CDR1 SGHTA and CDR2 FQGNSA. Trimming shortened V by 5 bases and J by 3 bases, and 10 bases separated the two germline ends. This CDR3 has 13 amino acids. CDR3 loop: CASSPRFDTEAFF. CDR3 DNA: TGTGCCAGCAGCCCCAGGTTTGACACTGAAGCTTTCTTT.

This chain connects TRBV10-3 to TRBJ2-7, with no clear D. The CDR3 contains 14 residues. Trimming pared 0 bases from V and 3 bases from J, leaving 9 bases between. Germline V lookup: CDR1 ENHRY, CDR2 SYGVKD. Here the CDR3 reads CAISESNGYYEQYF. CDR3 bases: TGTGCCATCAGTGAGTCGAATGGCTACTACGAGCAGTACTTC.

The CDR3 DNA reads TGTGCCAGCTGGGGGGGAGGCCTGGCTTTCTTT. Translation gives CASWGGGLAFF. V gene TRBV12-3 or TRBV12-4 combines with J gene TRBJ1-1; D perhaps matches TRBD1 (5 bases). Trimming left V 8 bases short and J 11 bases short, with 15 bases between. CDR3 size: 11 residues.

The CDR3 is CASSVSGVEEKLFF. For the CDR3, the DNA is TGTGCCAGCAGTGTCTCAGGGGTTGAGGAAAAACTGTTTTTT. The gene calls are TRBV6-6 and TRBJ1-4; a weak D match, TRBD1 (6 bases). The germline V gene encodes CDR1 MNHNY and CDR2 SVGAGI (reference sequence). CDR3 length: 14 amino acids. Trimming took off 5 bases at V and 8 bases at J, with 15 bases between the two ends.

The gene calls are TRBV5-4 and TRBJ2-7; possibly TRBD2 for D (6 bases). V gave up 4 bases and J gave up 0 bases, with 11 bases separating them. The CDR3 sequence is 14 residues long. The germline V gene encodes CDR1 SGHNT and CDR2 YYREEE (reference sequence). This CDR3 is CASSPRGNSYEQYF. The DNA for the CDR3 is TGTGCCAGCAGCCCCCGGGGGAACTCCTACGAGCAGTACTTC.

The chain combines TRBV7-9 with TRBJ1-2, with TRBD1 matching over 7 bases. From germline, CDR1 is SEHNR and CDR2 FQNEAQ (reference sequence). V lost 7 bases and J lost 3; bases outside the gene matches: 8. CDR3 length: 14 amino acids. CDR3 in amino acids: CASTLTGTDYGYTF. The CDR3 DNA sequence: TGTGCCAGCACCCTAACCGGGACAGACTATGGCTACACCTTC.

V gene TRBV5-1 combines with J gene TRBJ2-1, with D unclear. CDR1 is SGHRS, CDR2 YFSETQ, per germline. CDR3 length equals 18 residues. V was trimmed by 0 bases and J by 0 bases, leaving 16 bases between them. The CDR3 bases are TGCGCCAGCAGCTTGGTGCCTGACCCACAAGTCTCCTACAATGAGCAGTTCTTC. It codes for CASSLVPDPQVSYNEQFF.

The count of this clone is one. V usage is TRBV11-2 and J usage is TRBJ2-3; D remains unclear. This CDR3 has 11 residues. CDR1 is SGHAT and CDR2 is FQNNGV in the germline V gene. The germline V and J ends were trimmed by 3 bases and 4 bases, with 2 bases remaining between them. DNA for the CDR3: TGTGCCAGCAGCTTCCCAGATACGCAGTATTTT. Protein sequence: CASSFPDTQYF. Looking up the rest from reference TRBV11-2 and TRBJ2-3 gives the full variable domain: EAGVAQSPRYKIIEKRQSVAFWCNPISGHATLYWYQQILGQGPKLLIQFQNNGVVDDSQLPKDRFSAERLKGVDSTLKIQPAKLEDSAVYLCASSFPDTQYFGPGTRLTVL.

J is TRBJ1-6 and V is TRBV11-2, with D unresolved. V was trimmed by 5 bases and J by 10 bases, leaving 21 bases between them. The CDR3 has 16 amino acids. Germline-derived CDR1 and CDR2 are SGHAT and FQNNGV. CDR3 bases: TGTGCCAGCAGCCCCGCTGGGTCGGGAGGGAGATCACCCCTCCACTTT. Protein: CASSPAGSGGRSPLHF.

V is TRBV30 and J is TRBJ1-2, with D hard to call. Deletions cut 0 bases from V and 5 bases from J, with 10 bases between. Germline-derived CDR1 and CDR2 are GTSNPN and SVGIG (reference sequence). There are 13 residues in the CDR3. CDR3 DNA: TGTGCCTGGAGTGTAACGGCAGGATATGGCTACACCTTC. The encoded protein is CAWSVTAGYGYTF. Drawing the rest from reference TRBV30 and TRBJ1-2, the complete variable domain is SQTIHQWPATLVQPVGSPLSLECTVEGTSNPNLYWYRQAAGRGLQLLFYSVGIGQISSEVPQNLSASRPQDRQFILSSKKLLLSDSGFYLCAWSVTAGYGYTFGSGTRLTVV.

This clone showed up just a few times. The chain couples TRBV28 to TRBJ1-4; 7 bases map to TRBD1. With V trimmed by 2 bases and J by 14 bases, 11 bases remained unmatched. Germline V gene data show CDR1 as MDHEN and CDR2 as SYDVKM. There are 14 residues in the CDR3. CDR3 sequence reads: CASSLGTAELRLFF. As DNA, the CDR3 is TGTGCCAGCAGTTTAGGGACAGCCGAACTAAGGCTGTTTTTT.

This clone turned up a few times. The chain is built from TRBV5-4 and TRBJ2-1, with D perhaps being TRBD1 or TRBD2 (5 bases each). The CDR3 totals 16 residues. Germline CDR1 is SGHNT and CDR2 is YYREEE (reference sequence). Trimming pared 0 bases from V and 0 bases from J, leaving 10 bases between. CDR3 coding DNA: TGTGCCAGCAGCTTGGGAGGGGCTACCTCCTACAATGAGCAGTTCTTC. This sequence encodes CASSLGGATSYNEQFF.

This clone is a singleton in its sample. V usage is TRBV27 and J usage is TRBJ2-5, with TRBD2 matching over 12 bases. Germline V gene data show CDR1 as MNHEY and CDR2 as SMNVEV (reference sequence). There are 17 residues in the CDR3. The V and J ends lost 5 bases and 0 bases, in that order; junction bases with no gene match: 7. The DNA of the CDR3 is TGTGCCAGCAGTCATGGCCGGACTAGCGGGAACCAAGAGACCCAGTACTTC. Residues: CASSHGRTSGNQETQYF.

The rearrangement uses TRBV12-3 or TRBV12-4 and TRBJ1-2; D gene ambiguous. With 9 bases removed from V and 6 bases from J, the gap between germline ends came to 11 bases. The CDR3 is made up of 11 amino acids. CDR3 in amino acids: CARKDRHGYTF. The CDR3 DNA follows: TGTGCCAGAAAAGACCGGCATGGCTACACCTTC.

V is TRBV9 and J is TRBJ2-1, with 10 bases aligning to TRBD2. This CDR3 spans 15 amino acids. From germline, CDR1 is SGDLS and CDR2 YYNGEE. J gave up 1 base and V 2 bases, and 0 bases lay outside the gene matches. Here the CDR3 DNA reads TGTGCCAGCAGCGTTAGCGGGAGGTCCTACAATGAGCAGTTCTTC. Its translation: CASSVSGRSYNEQFF.

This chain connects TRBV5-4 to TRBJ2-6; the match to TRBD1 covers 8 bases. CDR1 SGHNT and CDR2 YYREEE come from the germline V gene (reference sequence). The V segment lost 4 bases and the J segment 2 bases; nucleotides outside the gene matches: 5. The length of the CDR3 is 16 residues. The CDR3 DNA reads TGTGCCAGCAGCCCTTCAGGGGGCGCTGGGGCCAACGTCCTGACTTTC. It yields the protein CASSPSGGAGANVLTF.

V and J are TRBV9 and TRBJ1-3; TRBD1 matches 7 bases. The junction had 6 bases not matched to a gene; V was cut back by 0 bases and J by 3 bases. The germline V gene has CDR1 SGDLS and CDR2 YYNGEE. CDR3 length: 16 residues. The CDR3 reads CASSVATGMFGNTIYF. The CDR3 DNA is TGTGCCAGCAGCGTAGCGACAGGGATGTTTGGAAACACCATATATTTT.

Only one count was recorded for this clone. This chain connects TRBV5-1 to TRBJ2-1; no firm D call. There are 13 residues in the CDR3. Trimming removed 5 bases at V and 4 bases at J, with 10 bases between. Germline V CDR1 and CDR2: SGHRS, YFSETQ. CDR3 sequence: CASSISTYNEQFF. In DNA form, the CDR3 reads TGCGCCAGCAGTATTTCTACATACAATGAGCAGTTCTTC.